The source of this T cell receptor (beta chain) is a study of CD8 T cells in Susac syndrome. Regarding the study as a whole: A relatively small number of individuals underwent TCR sequencing and HLA analysis.

Reverse transcription used about 0.45 to 1 ug RNA and random hexamers. TCRdb re-analysed the immunoSEQ multiplex PCR reads in MiXCR, keeping a single row per CDR3 protein. The sample carries under 90,000 distinct CDR3 sequences, approximately 95% recorded once. A note on this clonotype: As yet, its antigen is unknown.

The ends lost 5 bases at V and 0 bases at J; junction bases unmatched: 8. Germline V gene lookup returns CDR1 PRHDT and CDR2 FYEKMQ (reference sequence). The CDR3 length is 18 residues. The chain recombines TRBV13 with TRBJ2-3; 13 bases are a match to TRBD2. The sample taken for sequencing was CD8+ T cells from PBMCs. The TCR sequence derives from a human donor with Susac syndrome. The CDR3 loop reads CASSGTTSGGTSTDTQYF. The CDR3, as DNA: TGTGCCAGCAGCGGAACGACTAGCGGGGGGACTAGCACAGATACGCAGTATTTT.